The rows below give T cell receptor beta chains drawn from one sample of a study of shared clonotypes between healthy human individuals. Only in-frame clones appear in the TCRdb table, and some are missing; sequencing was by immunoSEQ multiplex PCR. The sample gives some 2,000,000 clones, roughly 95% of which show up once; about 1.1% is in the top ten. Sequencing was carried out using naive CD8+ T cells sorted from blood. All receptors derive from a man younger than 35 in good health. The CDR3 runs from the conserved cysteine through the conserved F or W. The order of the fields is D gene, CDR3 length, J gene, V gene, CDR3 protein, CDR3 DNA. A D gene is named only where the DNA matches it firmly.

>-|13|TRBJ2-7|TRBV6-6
CASTRGGTYEQYF
TGTGCCAGCACCAGGGGGGGAACCTACGAGCAGTACTTC
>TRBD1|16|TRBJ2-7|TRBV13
CASSAHPSGGKYEQYF
TGTGCCAGCAGCGCTCACCCTTCAGGGGGCAAGTACGAGCAGTACTTC
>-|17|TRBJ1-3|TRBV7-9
CASSPSRGSRSGNTIYF
TGTGCCAGCAGCCCTTCGAGGGGGAGTCGGTCTGGAAACACCATATATTTT
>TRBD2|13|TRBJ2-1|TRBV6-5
CASSPLGGGEQFF
TGTGCCAGCAGCCCCCTGGGGGGGGGAGAGCAGTTCTTC
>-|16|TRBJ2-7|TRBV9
CASSVGLRDIDHEQYF
TGTGCCAGCAGCGTAGGATTGAGGGACATCGACCACGAGCAGTACTTC
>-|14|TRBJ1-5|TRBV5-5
CASSSWDSNQPQHF
TGTGCCAGCAGCTCTTGGGACAGCAATCAGCCCCAGCATTTT
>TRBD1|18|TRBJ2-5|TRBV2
CASGRPGTGVLGQETQYF
TGTGCCAGCGGTCGTCCTGGGACAGGGGTATTGGGGCAAGAGACCCAGTACTTC
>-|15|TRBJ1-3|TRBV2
CASSDRSPRGNTIYF
TGTGCCAGCAGTGATCGCTCTCCAAGGGGAAACACCATATATTTT
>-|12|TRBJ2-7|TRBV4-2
CASSQGSYEQYF
TGTGCCAGCAGCCAAGGCAGCTACGAGCAGTACTTC
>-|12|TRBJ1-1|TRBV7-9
CASARLNTEAFF
TGTGCCAGCGCCCGATTGAACACTGAAGCTTTCTTT
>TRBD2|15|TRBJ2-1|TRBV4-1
CASSWTRSSYNEQFF
TGCGCCAGCAGTTGGACTAGATCCTCCTACAATGAGCAGTTCTTC
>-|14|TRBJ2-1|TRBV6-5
CASSPLGSYNEQFF
TGTGCCAGCAGTCCCCTGGGCTCCTACAATGAGCAGTTCTTC
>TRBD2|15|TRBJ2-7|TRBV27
CASSFRAGGSYEQYF
TGTGCCAGCAGTTTTCGAGCGGGGGGAAGCTACGAGCAGTACTTC